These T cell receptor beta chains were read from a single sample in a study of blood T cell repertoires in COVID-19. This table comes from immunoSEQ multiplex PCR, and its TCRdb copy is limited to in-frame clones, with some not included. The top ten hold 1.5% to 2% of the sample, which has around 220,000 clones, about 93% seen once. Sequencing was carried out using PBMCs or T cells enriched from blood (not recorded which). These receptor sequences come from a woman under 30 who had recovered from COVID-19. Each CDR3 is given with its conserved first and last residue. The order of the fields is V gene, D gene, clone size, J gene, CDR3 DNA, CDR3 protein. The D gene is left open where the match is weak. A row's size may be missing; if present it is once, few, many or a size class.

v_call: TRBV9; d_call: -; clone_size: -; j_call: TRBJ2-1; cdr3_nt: TGTGCCAGCAGCTCCAGGGTTATGGTTAATGAGCAGTTCTTC; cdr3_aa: CASSSRVMVNEQFF
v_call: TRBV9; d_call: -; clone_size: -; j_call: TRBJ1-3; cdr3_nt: TGTGCCAGCAGCGTAGACTCAGGGTACGGAAACACCATATATTTT; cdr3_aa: CASSVDSGYGNTIYF
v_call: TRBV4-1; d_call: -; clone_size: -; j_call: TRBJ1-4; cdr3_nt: TGCGCCAGCAGCCAAGTTGGGCAGGTAAAAGCAACTAATGAAAAACTGTTTTTT; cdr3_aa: CASSQVGQVKATNEKLFF
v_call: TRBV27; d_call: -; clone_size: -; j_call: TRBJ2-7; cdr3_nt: TGTGCCAGCAATCGTCAGGGCCCGGGCGAGCAGTACTTC; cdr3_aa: CASNRQGPGEQYF
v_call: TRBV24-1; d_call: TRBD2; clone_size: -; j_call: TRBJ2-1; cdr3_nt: TGTGCCACCAGTGATCCTAGCGGGAGAAGCAATGAGCAGTTCTTC; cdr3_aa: CATSDPSGRSNEQFF
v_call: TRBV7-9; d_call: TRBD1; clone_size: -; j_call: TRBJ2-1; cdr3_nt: TGTGCCAGCAGCGCCCCAGCAGGGACAGAGAGATACAATGAGCAGTTCTTC; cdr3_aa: CASSAPAGTERYNEQFF
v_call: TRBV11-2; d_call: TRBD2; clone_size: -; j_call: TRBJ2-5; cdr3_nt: TGTGCCAGCAGCTTAGGTAGCCGCGGGGGGTACCTACAAGAGACCCAGTACTTC; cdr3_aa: CASSLGSRGGYLQETQYF
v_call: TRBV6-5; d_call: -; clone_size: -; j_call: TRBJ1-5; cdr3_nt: TGTGCCAGCAGTTACTTCCCGGGTAGCAATCAGCCCCAGCATTTT; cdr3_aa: CASSYFPGSNQPQHF
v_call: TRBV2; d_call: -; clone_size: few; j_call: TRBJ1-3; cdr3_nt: TGTGCCAGCAGTTTAACTGGAAACACCATATATTTT; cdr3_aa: CASSLTGNTIYF
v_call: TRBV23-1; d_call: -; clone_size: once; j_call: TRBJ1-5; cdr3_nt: TGCGCCAGCAGTCCGCTGACACACTCAGCTCGGCCCCAGCATTTT; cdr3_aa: CASSPLTHSARPQHF
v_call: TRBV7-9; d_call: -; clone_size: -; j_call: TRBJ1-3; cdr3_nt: TGTGCCAGCAGCCAGGGTTCAACTGGAAACACCATATATTTT; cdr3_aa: CASSQGSTGNTIYF
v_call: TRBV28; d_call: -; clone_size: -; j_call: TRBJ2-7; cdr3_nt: TGTGCCAGCAGTTACCTGAGGAGCTCCTACGAGCAGTACTTC; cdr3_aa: CASSYLRSSYEQYF
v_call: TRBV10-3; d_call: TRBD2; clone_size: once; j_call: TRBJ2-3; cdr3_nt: TGTGCCATCAGTGATCGGCTAGCGGGAGTTCCGGATACGCAGTATTTT; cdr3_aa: CAISDRLAGVPDTQYF
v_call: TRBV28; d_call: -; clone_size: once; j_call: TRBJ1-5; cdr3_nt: TGTGCCAGCGCACAGGCCTTTCAGCCCCAGCATTTT; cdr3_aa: CASAQAFQPQHF
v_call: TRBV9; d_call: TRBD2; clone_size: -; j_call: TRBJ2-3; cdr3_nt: TGTGCCAGCAGCGTCGGTCTAGCGGGGTACACAGATACGCAGTATTTT; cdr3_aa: CASSVGLAGYTDTQYF
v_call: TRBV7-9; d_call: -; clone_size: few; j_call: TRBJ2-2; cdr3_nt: TGTGCCAGCAGCTTAGTAGGGGCGCCGACCACCGGGGAGCTGTTTTTT; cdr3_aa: CASSLVGAPTTGELFF
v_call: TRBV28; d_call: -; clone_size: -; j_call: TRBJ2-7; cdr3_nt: TGTGCCAGCAGTTTTTTGAGCTACGAGCAGTACTTC; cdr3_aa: CASSFLSYEQYF
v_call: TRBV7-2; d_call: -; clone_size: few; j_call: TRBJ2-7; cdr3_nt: TGTGCCAGCAGCTTAGACACATCCTACGAGCAGTACTTC; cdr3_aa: CASSLDTSYEQYF
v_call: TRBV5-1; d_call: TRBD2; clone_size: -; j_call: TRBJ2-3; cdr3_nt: TGCGCCAGCAGCCCAGGACTAGCAGGAAGCACAGATACGCAGTATTTT; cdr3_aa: CASSPGLAGSTDTQYF
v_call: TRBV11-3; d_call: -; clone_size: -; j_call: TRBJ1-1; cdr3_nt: TGTGCCAGCAGCTTGGTCCCGGGACATAGGGACACTGAAGCTTTCTTT; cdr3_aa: CASSLVPGHRDTEAFF
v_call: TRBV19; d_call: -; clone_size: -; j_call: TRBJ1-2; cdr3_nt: TGTGCCAGTAGTATGGGGCCTTTCTATGGCTACACCTTC; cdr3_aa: CASSMGPFYGYTF
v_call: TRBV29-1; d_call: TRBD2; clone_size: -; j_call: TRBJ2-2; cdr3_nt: TGCAGCGTTGGACTAGCGGGAGTCGGGGAGCTGTTTTTT; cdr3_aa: CSVGLAGVGELFF
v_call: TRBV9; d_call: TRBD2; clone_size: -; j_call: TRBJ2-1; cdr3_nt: TGTGCCAGCAGCCCCTCGACTAGCTCCAATGAGCAGTTCTTC; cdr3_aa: CASSPSTSSNEQFF
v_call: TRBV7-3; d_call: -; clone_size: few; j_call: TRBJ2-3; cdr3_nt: TGTGCCAGCAGCATCCCGGGGGGCCAAAGCACAGATACGCAGTATTTT; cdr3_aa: CASSIPGGQSTDTQYF
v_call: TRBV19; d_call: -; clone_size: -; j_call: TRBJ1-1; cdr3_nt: TGTGCCAGTAGTAGTGGGCAGCTGAACACTGAAGCTTTCTTT; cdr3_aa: CASSSGQLNTEAFF
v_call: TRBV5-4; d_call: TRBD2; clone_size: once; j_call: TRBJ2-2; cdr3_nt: TGTGCCAGCAGCAGGACTAGCGGGAGCGGAACCGGGGAGCTGTTTTTT; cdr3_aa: CASSRTSGSGTGELFF
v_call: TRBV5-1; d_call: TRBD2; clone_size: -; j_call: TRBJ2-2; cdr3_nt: TGCGCCAGTAAAAGGGACCCGGGAGGTGTCACCGGGGAGCTGTTTTTT; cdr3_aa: CASKRDPGGVTGELFF
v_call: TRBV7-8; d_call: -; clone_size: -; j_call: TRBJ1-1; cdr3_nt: TGTGCCAGCAGCTTAGATCAGGGATACAACACTGAAGCTTTCTTT; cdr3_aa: CASSLDQGYNTEAFF
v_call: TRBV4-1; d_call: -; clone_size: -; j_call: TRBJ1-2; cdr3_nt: TGCGCCAGCAGCCAATACCACAGATACTATGGCTACACCTTC; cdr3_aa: CASSQYHRYYGYTF
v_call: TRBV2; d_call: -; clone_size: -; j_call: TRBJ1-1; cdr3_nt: TGTGCCAGCAGTGGTACAGGGACGGGTACTGAAGCTTTCTTT; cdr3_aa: CASSGTGTGTEAFF
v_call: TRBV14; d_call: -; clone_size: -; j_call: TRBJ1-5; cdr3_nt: TGTGCCAGCAGCCAAAGACAGGACTATCAGCCCCAGCATTTT; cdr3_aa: CASSQRQDYQPQHF
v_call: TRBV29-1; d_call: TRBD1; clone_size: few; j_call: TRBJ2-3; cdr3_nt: TGCAGCGTTGAAGGGACAGGGGGCATAGATACGCAGTATTTT; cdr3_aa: CSVEGTGGIDTQYF
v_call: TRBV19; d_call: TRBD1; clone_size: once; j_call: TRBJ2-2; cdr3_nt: TGTGCCAGTAGAGGGACAGGGGGCACCGGGGAGCTGTTTTTT; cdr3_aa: CASRGTGGTGELFF
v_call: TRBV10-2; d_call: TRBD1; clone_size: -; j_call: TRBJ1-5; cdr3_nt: TGCGCCAGCAGTGAGCCCGACAGGGTGTCCGATCAGCCCCAGCATTTT; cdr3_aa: CASSEPDRVSDQPQHF
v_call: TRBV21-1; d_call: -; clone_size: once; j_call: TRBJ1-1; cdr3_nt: TGTGCCAGCAGCGGCACAGGGGTGACTGAAGCTTTCTTT; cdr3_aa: CASSGTGVTEAFF
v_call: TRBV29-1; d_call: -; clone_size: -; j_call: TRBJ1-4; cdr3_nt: TGCAGCGCATGGACATTTGAAAAACTGTTTTTT; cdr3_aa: CSAWTFEKLFF
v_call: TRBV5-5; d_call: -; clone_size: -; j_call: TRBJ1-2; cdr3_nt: TGTGCCAGCAGCTTGGATTGGACAGCAAACTATGGCTACACCTTC; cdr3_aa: CASSLDWTANYGYTF
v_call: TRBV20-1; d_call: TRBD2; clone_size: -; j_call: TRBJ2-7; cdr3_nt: TGCAGTCCCAGCGGGAAGCAGTACTTC; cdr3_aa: CSPSGKQYF
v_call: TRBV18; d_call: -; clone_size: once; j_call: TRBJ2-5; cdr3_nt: TGTGCCAGCTCACCAGGGCTTAGGCAAGAGACCCAGTACTTC; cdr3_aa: CASSPGLRQETQYF
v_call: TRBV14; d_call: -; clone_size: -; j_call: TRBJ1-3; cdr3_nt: TGTGCCAGCAGCCAAGCCCGACAGAGGCCTGATCTCACCATATATTTT; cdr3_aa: CASSQARQRPDLTIYF
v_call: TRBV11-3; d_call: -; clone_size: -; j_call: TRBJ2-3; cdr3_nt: TGTGCCAGCAGCTCCACTACGTGGGTCAGCTACCGCACAGATACGCAGTATTTT; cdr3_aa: CASSSTTWVSYRTDTQYF
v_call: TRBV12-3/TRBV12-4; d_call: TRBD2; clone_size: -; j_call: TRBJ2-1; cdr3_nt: TGTGCCAGCCGTCGGGAGGGGCATCCCTTCTTC; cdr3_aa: CASRREGHPFF
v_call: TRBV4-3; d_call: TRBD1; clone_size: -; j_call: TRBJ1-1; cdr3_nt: TGCGCCAGCAGCCAAGATCCACAGGGGGATACTGAAGCTTTCTTT; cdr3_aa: CASSQDPQGDTEAFF
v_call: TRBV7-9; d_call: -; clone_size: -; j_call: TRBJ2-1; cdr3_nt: TGTGCCAGCAGCTTCGGACAGAACAATGAGCAGTTCTTC; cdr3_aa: CASSFGQNNEQFF
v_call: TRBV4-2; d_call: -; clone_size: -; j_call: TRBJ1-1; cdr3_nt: TGTGCCAGCAGCAAAGAAGGGGGGGCAAACACTGAAGCTTTCTTT; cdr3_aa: CASSKEGGANTEAFF
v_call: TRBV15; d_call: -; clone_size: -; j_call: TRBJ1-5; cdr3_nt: TGTGCCACCAGCAGAGGACTGGATAGCAATCAGCCCCAGCATTTT; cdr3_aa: CATSRGLDSNQPQHF
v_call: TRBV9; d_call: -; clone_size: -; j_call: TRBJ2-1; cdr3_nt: TGTGCCAGCAGCGTAGGAACTAGCCCCCTCTCCTACAATGAGCAGTTCTTC; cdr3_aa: CASSVGTSPLSYNEQFF
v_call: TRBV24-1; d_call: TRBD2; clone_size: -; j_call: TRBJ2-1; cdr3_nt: TGTGCCACCAGTGATTGGGGACTAGCGGGTCACTACAATGAGCAGTTCTTC; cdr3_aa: CATSDWGLAGHYNEQFF
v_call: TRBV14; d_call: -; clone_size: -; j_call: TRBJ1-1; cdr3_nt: TGTGCCAGCAGCCAAGGGCCAGGGTACGAAGCTTTCTTT; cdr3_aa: CASSQGPGYEAFF
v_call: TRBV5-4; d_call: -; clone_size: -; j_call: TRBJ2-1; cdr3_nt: TGTGCCAGCACCCCGCGCGAGGGCGCGGACAATGAGCAGTTCTTC; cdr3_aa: CASTPREGADNEQFF
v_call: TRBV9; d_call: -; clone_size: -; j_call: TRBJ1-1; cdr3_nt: TGTGCCAGCAGCGGAGAACAGGCGAACACTGAAGCTTTCTTT; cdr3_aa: CASSGEQANTEAFF
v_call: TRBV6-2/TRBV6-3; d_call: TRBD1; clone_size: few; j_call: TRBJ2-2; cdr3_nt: TGTGCCAGCAGTACCCGGACAGGAACGAACACCGGGGAGCTGTTTTTT; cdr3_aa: CASSTRTGTNTGELFF
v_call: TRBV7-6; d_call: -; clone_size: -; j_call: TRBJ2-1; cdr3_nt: TGTGCCAGCAGCTTAGAATTCTCACAGAACAATGAGCAGTTCTTC; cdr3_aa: CASSLEFSQNNEQFF
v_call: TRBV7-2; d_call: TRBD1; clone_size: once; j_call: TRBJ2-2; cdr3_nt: TGTGCCAGCAGCTCGGGACAGAGAAACACCGGGGAGCTGTTTTTT; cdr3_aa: CASSSGQRNTGELFF
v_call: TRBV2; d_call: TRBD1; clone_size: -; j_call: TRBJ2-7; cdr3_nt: TGTGCCAGCAGTGATGGGGACAGGGTTTCCTACGAGCAGTACTTC; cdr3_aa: CASSDGDRVSYEQYF
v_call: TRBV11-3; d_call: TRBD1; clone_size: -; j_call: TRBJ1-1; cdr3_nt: TGTGCCAGCAGCATGATCGGACAGGGGAGGACTGAAGCTTTCTTT; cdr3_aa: CASSMIGQGRTEAFF